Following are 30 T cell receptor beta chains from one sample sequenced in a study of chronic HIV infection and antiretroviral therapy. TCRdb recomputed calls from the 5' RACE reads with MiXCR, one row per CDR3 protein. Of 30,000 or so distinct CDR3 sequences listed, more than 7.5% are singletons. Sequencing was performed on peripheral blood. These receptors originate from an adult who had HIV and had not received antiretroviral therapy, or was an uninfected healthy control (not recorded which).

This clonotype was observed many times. DNA of the CDR3: TGCAGTGCTCCACATTGGGGCGTCCTAAAAGCTGAAGCTTTCTTT. Its protein is CSAPHWGVLKAEAFF. The V and J genes are TRBV20-1 and TRBJ1-1, with TRBD1 as a possible D gene (5 bases). Trimming cost V 5 bases and J 6 bases, with 22 bases left between them. The CDR3 has 15 amino acids. Germline V gene lookup returns CDR1 DFQATT and CDR2 SNEGSKA (reference sequence).

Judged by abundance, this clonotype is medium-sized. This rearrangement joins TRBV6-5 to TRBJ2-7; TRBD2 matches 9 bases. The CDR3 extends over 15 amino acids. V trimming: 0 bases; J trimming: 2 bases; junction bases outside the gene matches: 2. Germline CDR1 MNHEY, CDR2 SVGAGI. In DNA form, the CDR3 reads TGTGCCAGCAGTTACTCGGCGGGAGGGCCCTACGAGCAGTACTTC. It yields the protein CASSYSAGGPYEQYF.

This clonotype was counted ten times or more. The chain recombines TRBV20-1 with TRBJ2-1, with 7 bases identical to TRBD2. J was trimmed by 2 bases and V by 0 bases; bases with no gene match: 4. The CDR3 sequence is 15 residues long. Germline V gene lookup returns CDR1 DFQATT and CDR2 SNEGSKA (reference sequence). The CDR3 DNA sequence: TGCAGTGCTAGAGATCTAGCGGCAACCTACAATGAGCAGTTCTTC. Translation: CSARDLAATYNEQFF.

In nucleotides, the CDR3 is TGCAGCGAGACGGGTACTCGAGGCAATCAGCCCCAGCATTTT. The encoded protein is CSETGTRGNQPQHF. The rearrangement joins TRBV29-1 to TRBJ1-5; D unclear. The germline V gene encodes CDR1 SQVTM and CDR2 ANQGSEA. The CDR3 is 14 residues long. V dropped 7 bases and J dropped 2 bases, with 15 bases sitting between them.

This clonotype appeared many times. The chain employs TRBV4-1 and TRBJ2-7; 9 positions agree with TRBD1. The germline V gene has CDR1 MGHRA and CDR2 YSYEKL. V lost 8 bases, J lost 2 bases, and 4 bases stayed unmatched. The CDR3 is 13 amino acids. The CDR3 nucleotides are TGCGCCAGCGGGACAGGGAAGCCCTACGAGCAGTACTTC. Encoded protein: CASGTGKPYEQYF.

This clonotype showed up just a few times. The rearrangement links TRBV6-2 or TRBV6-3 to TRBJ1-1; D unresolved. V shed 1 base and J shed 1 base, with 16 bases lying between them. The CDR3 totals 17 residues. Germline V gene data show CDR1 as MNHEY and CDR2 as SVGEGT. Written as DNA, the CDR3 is TGTGCCAGCAGTTACTTGGCTTTTTGGAAGGGGAACACTGAAGCTTTCTTT. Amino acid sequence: CASSYLAFWKGNTEAFF.

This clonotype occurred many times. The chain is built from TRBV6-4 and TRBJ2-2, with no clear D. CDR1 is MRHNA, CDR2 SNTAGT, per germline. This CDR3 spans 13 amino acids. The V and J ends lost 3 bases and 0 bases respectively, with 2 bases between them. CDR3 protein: CASSETNTGELFF. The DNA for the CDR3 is TGTGCCAGCAGTGAAACGAACACCGGGGAGCTGTTTTTT.

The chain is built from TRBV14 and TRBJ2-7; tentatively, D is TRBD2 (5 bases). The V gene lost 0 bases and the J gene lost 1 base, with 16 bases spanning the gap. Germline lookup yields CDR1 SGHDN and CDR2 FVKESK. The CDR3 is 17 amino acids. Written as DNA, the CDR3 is TGTGCCAGCAGCCAAGATCTTAGCCCGGGGTTTTCCTACGAGCAGTACTTC. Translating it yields CASSQDLSPGFSYEQYF.

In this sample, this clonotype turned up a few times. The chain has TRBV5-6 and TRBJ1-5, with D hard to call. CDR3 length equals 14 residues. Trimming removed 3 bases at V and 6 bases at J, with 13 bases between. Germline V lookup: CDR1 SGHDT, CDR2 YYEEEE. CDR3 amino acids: CASSSTRAGQPQHF. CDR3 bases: TGTGCCAGCAGCTCCACTCGGGCTGGTCAGCCCCAGCATTTT.

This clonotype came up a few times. The CDR3 DNA sequence: TGCAGCGTTCTCAGCTTGGACACTGAAGCTTTCTTT. It encodes CSVLSLDTEAFF. This chain uses TRBV29-1 with TRBJ1-1, with D unresolved. Trimming stripped 5 bases from V and 3 bases from J, with 10 bases between. This CDR3 has 12 amino acids. The germline CDR1 and CDR2 sequences are SQVTM and ANQGSEA.

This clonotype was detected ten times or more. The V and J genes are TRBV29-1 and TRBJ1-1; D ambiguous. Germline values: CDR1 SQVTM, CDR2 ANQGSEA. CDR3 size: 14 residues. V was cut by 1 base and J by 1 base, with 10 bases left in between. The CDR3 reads CSVEVRARNTEAFF. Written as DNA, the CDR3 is TGCAGCGTTGAAGTGAGGGCGAGGAACACTGAAGCTTTCTTT.

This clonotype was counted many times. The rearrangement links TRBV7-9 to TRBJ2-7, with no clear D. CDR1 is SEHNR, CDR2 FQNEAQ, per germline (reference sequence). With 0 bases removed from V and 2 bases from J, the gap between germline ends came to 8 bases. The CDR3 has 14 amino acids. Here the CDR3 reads CASSLAWHPYEQYF. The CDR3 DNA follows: TGTGCCAGCAGCTTAGCCTGGCATCCCTACGAGCAGTACTTC.

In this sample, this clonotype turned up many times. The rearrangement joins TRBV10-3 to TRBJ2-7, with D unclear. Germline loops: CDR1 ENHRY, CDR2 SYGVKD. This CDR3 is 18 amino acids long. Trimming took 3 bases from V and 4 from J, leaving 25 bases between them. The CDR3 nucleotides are TGTGCCATCAGTGATCCAAATGCCCGAGGAGCTTCGGGTTACGAGCAGTACTTC. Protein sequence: CAISDPNARGASGYEQYF.

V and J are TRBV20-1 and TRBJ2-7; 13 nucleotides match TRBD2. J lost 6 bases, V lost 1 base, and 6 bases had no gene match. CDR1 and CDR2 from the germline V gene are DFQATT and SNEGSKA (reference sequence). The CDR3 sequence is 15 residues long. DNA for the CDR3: TGCAGTGCTAGAGGAGGGACTAGCGGGGATGTCGAGCAGTACTTC. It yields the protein CSARGGTSGDVEQYF.

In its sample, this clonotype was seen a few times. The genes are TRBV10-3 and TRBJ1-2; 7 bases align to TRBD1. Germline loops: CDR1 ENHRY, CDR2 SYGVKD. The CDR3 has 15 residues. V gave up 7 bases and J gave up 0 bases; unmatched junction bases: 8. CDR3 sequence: CAINEDRSSNYGYTF. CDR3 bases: TGTGCCATCAACGAGGACAGGTCCTCTAACTATGGCTACACCTTC.

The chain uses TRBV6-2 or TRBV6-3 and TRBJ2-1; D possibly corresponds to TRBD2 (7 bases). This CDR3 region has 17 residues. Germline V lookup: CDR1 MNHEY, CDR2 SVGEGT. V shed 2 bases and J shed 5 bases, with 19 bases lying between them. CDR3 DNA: TGTGCCAGCAGTTACGGTGGGGGGGCGATTGCCGACAATGAGCAGTTCTTC. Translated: CASSYGGGAIADNEQFF.

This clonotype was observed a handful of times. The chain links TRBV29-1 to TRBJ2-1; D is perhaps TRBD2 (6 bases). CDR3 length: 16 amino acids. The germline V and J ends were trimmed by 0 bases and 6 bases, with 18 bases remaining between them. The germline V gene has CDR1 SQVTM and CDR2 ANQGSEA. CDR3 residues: CSVEDGGPRAANEQFF. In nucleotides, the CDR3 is TGCAGCGTTGAAGATGGAGGGCCCCGCGCAGCCAATGAGCAGTTCTTC.

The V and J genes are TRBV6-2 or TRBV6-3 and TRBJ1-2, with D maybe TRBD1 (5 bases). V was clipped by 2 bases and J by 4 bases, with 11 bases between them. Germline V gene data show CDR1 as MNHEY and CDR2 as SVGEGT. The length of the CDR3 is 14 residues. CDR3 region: CASSYESGGYGYTF. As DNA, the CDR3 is TGTGCCAGCAGTTACGAGTCCGGGGGCTATGGCTACACCTTC.

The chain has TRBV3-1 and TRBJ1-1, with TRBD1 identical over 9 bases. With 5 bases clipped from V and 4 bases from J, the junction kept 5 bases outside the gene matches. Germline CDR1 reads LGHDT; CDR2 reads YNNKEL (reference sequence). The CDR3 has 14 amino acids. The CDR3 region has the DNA TGTGCCAGCAGCAAGCAGACAGGGGGCACTGAAGCTTTCTTT. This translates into CASSKQTGGTEAFF.

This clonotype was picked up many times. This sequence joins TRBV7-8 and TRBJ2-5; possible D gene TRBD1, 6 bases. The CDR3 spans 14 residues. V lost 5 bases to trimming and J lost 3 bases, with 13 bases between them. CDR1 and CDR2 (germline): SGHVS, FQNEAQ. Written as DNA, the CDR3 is TGTGCCAGCAGCGGAATCTGGACAGAAGAGACCCAGTACTTC. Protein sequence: CASSGIWTEETQYF.

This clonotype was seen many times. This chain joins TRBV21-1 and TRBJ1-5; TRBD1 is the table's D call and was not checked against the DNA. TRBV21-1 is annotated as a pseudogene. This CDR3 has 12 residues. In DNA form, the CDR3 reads TGTGCCAGCAGCAACGCCCCTGCCGGGCCCCATTTT. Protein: CASSNAPAGPHF.

The CDR3 is CASSPGQGSGTDTQYF. The CDR3 nucleotides are TGCGCCAGCAGCCCAGGACAGGGGAGCGGCACAGATACGCAGTATTTT. This chain links TRBV5-1 with TRBJ2-3, with 9 bases lining up with TRBD1. V was pared by 4 bases and J by 1 base, with 7 bases of the junction left unmatched. The CDR3 sequence is 16 residues long. Looked up from germline, CDR1 is SGHRS and CDR2 is YFSETQ.

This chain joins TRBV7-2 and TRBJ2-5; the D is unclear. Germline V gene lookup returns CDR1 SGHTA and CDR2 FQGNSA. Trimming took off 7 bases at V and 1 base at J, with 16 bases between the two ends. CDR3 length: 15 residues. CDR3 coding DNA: TGTGCCAGCACCTCCAGGAATAACCCCCAAGAGACCCAGTACTTC. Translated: CASTSRNNPQETQYF.

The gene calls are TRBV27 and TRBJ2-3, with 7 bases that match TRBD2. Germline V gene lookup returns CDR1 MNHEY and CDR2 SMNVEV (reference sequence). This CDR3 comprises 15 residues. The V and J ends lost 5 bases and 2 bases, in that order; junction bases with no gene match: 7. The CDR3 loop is CASSILSGYTDTQYF. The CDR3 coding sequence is TGTGCCAGCAGTATCCTTAGCGGGTACACAGATACGCAGTATTTT.

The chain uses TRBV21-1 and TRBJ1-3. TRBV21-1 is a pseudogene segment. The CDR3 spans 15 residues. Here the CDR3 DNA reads TGTGCCAGCAATTCGGGCACATCCTCTGGAAACACCATATATTTT. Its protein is CASNSGTSSGNTIYF.

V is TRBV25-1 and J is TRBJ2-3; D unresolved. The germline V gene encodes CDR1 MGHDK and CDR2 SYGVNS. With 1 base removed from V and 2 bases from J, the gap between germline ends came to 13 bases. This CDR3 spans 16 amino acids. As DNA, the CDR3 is TGTGCCAGCAGTGAATGCGGCTCAGCGACCACAGATACGCAGTATTTT. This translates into CASSECGSATTDTQYF.

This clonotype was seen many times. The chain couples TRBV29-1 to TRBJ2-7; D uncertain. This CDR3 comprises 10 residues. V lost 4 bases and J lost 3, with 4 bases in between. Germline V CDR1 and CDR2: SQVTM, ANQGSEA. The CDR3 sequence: CSVVIYEQYF. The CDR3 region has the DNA TGCAGCGTTGTTATCTACGAGCAGTACTTC.

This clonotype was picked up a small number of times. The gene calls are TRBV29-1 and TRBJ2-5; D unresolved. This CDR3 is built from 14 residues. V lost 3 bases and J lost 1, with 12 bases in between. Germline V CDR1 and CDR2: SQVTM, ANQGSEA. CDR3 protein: CSVEGSSGQETQYF. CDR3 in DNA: TGCAGCGTTGAGGGCAGTTCAGGCCAAGAGACCCAGTACTTC.

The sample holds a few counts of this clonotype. The DNA for the CDR3 is TGTGCCACCAGCAGAGTACAGGGAGTGACAGATACGCAGTATTTT. This encodes CATSRVQGVTDTQYF. The rearrangement uses TRBV15 and TRBJ2-3; the D gene is possibly TRBD1 (6 bases). The CDR3 runs to 15 residues. The germline gives CDR1 LNHNV, CDR2 YYDKDF (reference sequence). V was pared by 1 base and J by 3 bases, with 11 bases between.

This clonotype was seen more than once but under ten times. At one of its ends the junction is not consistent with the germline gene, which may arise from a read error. In DNA, the CDR3 is TGTGCCAGCAGCTTTCCAGGACTCGATAACTATGGCGACACCTTC. Its protein product is CASSFPGLDNYGDTF. J is TRBJ1-2 and V is TRBV7-2; D uncertain. The germline gives CDR1 SGHTA, CDR2 FQGNSA. This CDR3 region has 15 residues.